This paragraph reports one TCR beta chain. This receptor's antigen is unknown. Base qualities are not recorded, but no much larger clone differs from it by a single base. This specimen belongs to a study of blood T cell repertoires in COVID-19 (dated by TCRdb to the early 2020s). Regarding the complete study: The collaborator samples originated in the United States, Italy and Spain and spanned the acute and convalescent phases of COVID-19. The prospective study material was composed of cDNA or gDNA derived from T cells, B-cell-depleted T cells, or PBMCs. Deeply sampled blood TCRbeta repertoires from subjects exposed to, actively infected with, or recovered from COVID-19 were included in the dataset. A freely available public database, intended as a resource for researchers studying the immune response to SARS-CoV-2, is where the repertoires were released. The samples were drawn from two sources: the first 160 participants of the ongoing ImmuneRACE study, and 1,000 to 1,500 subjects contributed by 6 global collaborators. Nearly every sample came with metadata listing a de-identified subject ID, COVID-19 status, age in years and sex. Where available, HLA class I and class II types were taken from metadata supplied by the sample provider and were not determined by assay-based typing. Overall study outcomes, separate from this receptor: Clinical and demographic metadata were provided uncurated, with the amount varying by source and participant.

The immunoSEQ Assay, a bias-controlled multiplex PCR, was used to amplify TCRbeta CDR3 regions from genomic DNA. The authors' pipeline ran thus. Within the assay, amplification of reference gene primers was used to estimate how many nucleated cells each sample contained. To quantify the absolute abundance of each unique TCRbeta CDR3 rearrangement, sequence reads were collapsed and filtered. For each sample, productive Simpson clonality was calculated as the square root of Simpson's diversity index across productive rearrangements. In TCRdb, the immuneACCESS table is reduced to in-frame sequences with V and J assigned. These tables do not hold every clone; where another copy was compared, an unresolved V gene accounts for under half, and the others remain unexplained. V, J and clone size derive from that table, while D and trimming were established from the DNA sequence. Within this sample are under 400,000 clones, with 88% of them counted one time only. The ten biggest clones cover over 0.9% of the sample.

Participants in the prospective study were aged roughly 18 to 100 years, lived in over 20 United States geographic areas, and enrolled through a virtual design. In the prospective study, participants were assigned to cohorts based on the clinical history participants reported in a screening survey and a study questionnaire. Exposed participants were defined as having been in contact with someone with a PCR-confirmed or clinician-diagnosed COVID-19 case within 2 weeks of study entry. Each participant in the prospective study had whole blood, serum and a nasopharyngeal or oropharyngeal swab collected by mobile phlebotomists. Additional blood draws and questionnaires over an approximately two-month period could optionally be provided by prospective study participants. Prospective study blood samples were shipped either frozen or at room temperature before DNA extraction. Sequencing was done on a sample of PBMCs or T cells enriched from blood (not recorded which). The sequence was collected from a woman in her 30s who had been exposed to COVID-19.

At the DNA level, the sequence is TGTGCCAGCAGCCCCCCCCCTAGCGGGGAAATCTACAATGAGCAGTTCTTC. The translation is CASSPPPSGEIYNEQFF. The chain joins TRBV7-9 to TRBJ2-1; 9 nucleotides in the junction match TRBD2. From the cysteine through the phenylalanine, the CDR3 covers 17 amino acids. Only CDR3 DNA is held: 51 bases, read in frame from base 1. V is pruned by 5 bases and J by 3 bases, leaving 11 bases of the junction without a gene match. CDR1 SEHNR and CDR2 FQNEAQ were looked up in the germline V gene (reference sequence).